The 7 T cell receptor beta chains presented below share a single source sample, sequenced in a study of T cell changes during pregnancy in multiple sclerosis. The table came from immunoSEQ multiplex PCR; TCRdb's copy has only in-frame clones and leaves some out. The table has around 95,000 clones, approximately 90% seen once. Sequencing was performed on peripheral blood, taken after pregnancy. The receptor set was obtained from a female donor with multiple sclerosis, enrolled in a pregnancy study.

This clone is a singleton in its sample. The chain combines TRBV5-1 with TRBJ1-2, with a possible D match to TRBD1 (6 bases). V lost 0 bases, J lost 4 bases, and 16 bases lay in between. The CDR3 runs 16 residues. Germline V gives CDR1 SGHRS, CDR2 YFSETQ. CDR3 bases: TGCGCCAGCAGCTTGGGGGAAGACAGGTTCTTCTATGGCTACACCTTC. This encodes CASSLGEDRFFYGYTF.

V and J are TRBV5-6 and TRBJ1-2, with D perhaps matching TRBD1 (6 bases). The CDR3 is 13 amino acids. Germline CDR1 SGHDT, CDR2 YYEEEE. V was pared by 3 bases and J by 4 bases, with 10 bases between. For the CDR3, the DNA is TGTGCCAGCAGCTCGGGACAAGTCTATGGCTACACCTTC. It is translated as CASSSGQVYGYTF.

The J gene is TRBJ2-7, the V gene TRBV7-2; 7 positions agree with TRBD1. The CDR3 runs to 14 residues. Losses at the gene ends were 3 bases for V and 7 bases for J; bases not matched to a gene: 9. CDR1 is SGHTA and CDR2 is FQGNSA in the germline V gene. The CDR3 DNA reads as TGTGCCAGCAGCTTCCGGGACAGCCTACGGGAGCAGTACTTC. Translated: CASSFRDSLREQYF.

J is TRBJ1-2 and V is TRBV18, with TRBD1 matching over 9 bases. The J segment lost 6 bases and the V segment lost 3 bases, leaving 5 bases of the junction unmatched. This CDR3 is built from 14 residues. CDR1 is KGHSH and CDR2 is LQKENI in the germline V gene. For the CDR3, the DNA is TGTGCCAGCTCACCCTTGCGACAGGGGGATGGCTACACCTTC. Residues: CASSPLRQGDGYTF.

A single count supports this clone. The CDR3 nucleotides are TGCGCCAGCAGCTCCCAGACGGGGACTGAAGCTTTCTTT. Translated, it gives CASSSQTGTEAFF. The gene calls are TRBV5-1 and TRBJ1-1; no definite D call. CDR1 is SGHRS and CDR2 is YFSETQ in the germline V gene. Trimming pared 3 bases from V and 5 bases from J, leaving 11 bases between. This CDR3 has 13 residues.

The CDR3 nucleotides read TGTGCCAGCAGCCAACTAGCTCCCGAGCAGTACTTC. As protein: CASSQLAPEQYF. The chain couples TRBV11-1 to TRBJ2-7; possible D gene TRBD2, 6 bases. Germline CDR1 reads SGHAT; CDR2 reads FQDESV (reference sequence). The CDR3 totals 12 residues. V dropped 5 bases and J dropped 6 bases, with 11 bases sitting between them.

The chain couples TRBV7-9 to TRBJ1-1; 7 bases fit TRBD1. The CDR3 is 14 amino acids. Germline V gives CDR1 SEHNR, CDR2 FQNEAQ (reference sequence). Trimming cost V 5 bases and J 2 bases; bases outside gene matches: 5. This CDR3 is CASSRGQINTEAFF. The DNA of the CDR3 is TGTGCCAGCAGCCGGGGACAGATAAACACTGAAGCTTTCTTT.